The rows below give T cell receptor beta chains drawn from one sample of a study of cytomegalovirus exposure and HLA in healthy donors. Sequenced by immunoSEQ multiplex PCR; TCRdb stores in-frame clones only, minus some. The data contain 150,000 to 200,000 clones, approximately 85% of them seen just once; the ten biggest clones take up about 9.3%. The specimen was PBMCs. The receptors come from a man younger than 35 in good health and CMV-seropositive. Each CDR3 is given with its conserved first and last residue. A D gene is named only where the DNA matches it firmly. Expanded clones get a size class; other rows say once, few or many, or leave the size out.

clone size	D gene	V gene	J gene	CDR3 length	CDR3 protein	CDR3 DNA
.	.	TRBV6-1	TRBJ2-7	12	CASSGTGGEQYF	TGTGCCAGCAGTGGGACAGGAGGGGAGCAGTACTTC
.	TRBD1	TRBV7-9	TRBJ2-7	16	CASSLLGDREVNEQYF	TGTGCCAGCAGCTTATTAGGGGACAGGGAGGTCAACGAGCAGTACTTC
once	.	TRBV7-9	TRBJ1-5	14	CASSLAGANQPQHF	TGTGCCAGCAGCTTAGCAGGGGCAAATCAGCCCCAGCATTTT
.	.	TRBV5-8	TRBJ2-5	15	CASSYTTSSGETQYF	TGTGCCAGCAGTTATACTACTAGCTCAGGAGAGACCCAGTACTTC
.	.	TRBV11-2	TRBJ1-1	14	CASSLARVNTEAFF	TGTGCCAGCAGCTTAGCCCGAGTGAACACTGAAGCTTTCTTT
.	TRBD1	TRBV12-5	TRBJ1-4	16	CTSGWGTVATNEKLFF	TGTACTAGTGGTTGGGGGACAGTAGCAACTAATGAAAAACTGTTTTTT
.	TRBD1	TRBV2	TRBJ1-2	13	CASSSRTGGGYTF	TGTGCCAGCAGTTCACGGACAGGGGGTGGCTACACCTTC
.	.	TRBV30	TRBJ2-3	12	CAWSWASDTQYF	TGTGCCTGGAGTTGGGCTTCAGATACGCAGTATTTT
.	TRBD2	TRBV19	TRBJ2-3	16	CASSAGLAGGTDTQYF	TGTGCCAGTAGTGCGGGACTAGCGGGGGGCACAGATACGCAGTATTTT
.	TRBD2	TRBV5-6	TRBJ2-5	15	CASSFIRGGGETQYF	TGTGCCAGCAGCTTTATCAGGGGCGGGGGGGAGACCCAGTACTTC
.	TRBD1	TRBV9	TRBJ2-2	16	CASSVTGQGAPGELFF	TGTGCCAGCAGCGTAACGGGACAGGGGGCTCCCGGGGAGCTGTTTTTT
.	.	TRBV19	TRBJ2-7	14	CASSITGQTYEQYF	TGTGCCAGTAGTATTACAGGGCAAACCTACGAGCAGTACTTC
.	.	TRBV2	TRBJ2-7	11	CASSSGYEQYF	TGTGCCTCAAGCAGCGGCTACGAGCAGTACTTC